This T cell receptor beta chain appears in the sequencing data of a study of cytomegalovirus exposure and HLA in healthy donors. General study findings and limits: The investigators catalogued 164 TCR beta chains as cytomegalovirus-associated.

The V and J ends lost 3 bases and 2 bases, in that order; junction bases with no gene match: 1. The CDR3 is made up of 13 amino acids. Germline loops: CDR1 MNHNY, CDR2 SVGAGI (reference sequence). This clone occurred a few times. Antigen unknown. Sequencing was performed with immunoSEQ multiplex PCR; in TCRdb, only in-frame clones are kept and a portion is missing. Found here are approximately 160,000 clones, over 85% of them singletons; the top ten hold roughly 4.2%. The sample consisted of PBMCs. The clonotype originates from a man between 18 and 29 years old in good health and CMV-seropositive. The chain carries TRBV6-6 and TRBJ2-7; 7 bases are shared with TRBD1. CDR3 amino acids: CASSYDRAYEQYF. Here the CDR3 DNA reads TGTGCCAGCAGTTATGACAGGGCCTACGAGCAGTACTTC.